This T cell receptor (beta chain) was captured by sequencing in a study of shared clonotypes between healthy human individuals. Per germline, CDR1 SGHRS and CDR2 YFSETQ. The ends lost 1 base at V and 4 bases at J; junction bases unmatched: 5. CDR3 length: 15 amino acids. Naive CD8 cells comprised CD45RO-negative, CCR7-positively selected cells, excluding terminally differentiated effector memory CD45RA+ cells. The data were produced by immunoSEQ multiplex PCR, yet TCRdb's version contains in-frame clones alone and is incomplete. The table records approximately 810,000 clones, 85% to 95% of them present only once.

The receptor comes from a man aged 25 to 40 in good health. Material for sequencing was naive CD8+ T cells sorted from blood. This chain joins TRBV5-1 and TRBJ2-7, with TRBD2 matching over 10 bases. CDR3 DNA: TGCGCCAGCAGCTTGCCCCCTAGCGGGAGTTACGAGCAGTACTTC. Translation gives CASSLPPSGSYEQYF.